This T cell receptor beta chain emerged from a study of a mutant IDH1 vaccine in newly diagnosed glioma. Noted time point: week 35, safety follow-up. The vaccine gave 300 ug of a 20-mer mutant IDH1 peptide subcutaneously per dose. Measured with immunoSEQ multiplex PCR; TCRdb has only the in-frame clones, and not every one. Found here are around 60,000 clones, 84% of them singletons; the top ten hold about 4.2%. Germline loops: CDR1 SEHNR, CDR2 FQNEAQ (reference sequence). V lost 2 bases to trimming and J lost 4 bases, with 8 bases between them. CDR3 length: 13 amino acids. In the case of this clone: Its antigen is as yet unknown.

This chain links TRBV7-9 with TRBJ1-2; D is ambiguous. The input for sequencing was PBMCs, taken from a glioma patient whose treatment included an IDH1 peptide vaccine. This sequence originates from a man aged 25-45 years with glioma. The CDR3 sequence is CASSLLSSYGYTF. The CDR3 DNA reads TGTGCCAGCAGCTTATTAAGCAGCTATGGCTACACCTTC.